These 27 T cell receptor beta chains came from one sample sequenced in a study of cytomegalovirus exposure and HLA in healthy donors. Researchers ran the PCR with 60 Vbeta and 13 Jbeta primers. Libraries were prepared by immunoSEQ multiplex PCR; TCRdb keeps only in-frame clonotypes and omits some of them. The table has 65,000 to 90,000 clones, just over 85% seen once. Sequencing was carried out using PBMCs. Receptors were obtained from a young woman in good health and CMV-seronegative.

The CDR3 here is CASSTPTGQGNTGELFF. The CDR3 region has the DNA TGTGCCAGCAGCACCCCCACTGGGCAGGGAAACACCGGGGAGCTGTTTTTT. The V gene is TRBV7-9, the J gene TRBJ2-2; tentatively, D is TRBD1 (5 bases). CDR1 is SEHNR and CDR2 is FQNEAQ in the germline V gene (reference sequence). The V end was cut by 5 bases, the J end by 2 bases, with 18 bases between. The CDR3 extends over 17 amino acids.

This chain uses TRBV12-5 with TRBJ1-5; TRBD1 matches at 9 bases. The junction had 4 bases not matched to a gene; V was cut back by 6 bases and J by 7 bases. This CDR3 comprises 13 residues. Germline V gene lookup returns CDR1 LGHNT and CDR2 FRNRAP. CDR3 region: CASGRQGVQPQHF. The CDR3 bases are TGTGCTAGTGGCCGACAGGGGGTCCAGCCCCAGCATTTT.

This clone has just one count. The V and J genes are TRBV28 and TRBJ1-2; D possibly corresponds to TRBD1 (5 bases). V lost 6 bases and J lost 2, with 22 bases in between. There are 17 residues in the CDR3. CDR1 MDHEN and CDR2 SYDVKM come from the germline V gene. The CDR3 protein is CASSKSRGQGLNYGYTF. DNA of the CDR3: TGTGCCAGCAGCAAAAGTAGGGGCCAGGGCCTAAACTATGGCTACACCTTC.

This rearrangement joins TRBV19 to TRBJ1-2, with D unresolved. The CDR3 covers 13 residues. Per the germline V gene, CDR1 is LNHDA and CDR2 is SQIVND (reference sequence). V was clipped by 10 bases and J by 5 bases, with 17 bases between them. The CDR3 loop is CATRRPGSYGYTF. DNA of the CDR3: TGTGCCACTCGCCGCCCGGGGAGTTATGGCTACACCTTC.

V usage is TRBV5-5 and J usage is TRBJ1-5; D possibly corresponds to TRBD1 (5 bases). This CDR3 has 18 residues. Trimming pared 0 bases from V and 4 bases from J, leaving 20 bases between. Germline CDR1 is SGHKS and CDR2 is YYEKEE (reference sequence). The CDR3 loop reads CASSLGIPAGTSNQPQHF. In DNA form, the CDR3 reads TGTGCCAGCAGCTTGGGAATTCCAGCCGGGACTTCTAATCAGCCCCAGCATTTT. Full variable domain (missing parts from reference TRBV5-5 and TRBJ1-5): DAGVTQSPTHLIKTRGQQVTLRCSPISGHKSVSWYQQVLGQGPQFIFQYYEKEERGRGNFPDRFSARQFPNYSSELNVNALLLGDSALYLCASSLGIPAGTSNQPQHFGDGTRLSIL.

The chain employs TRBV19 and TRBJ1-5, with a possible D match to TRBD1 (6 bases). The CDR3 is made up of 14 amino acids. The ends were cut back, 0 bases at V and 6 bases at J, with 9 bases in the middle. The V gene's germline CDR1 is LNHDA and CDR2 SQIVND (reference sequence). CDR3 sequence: CASSIDRGGQPQHF. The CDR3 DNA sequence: TGTGCCAGTAGTATAGACAGGGGCGGTCAGCCCCAGCATTTT. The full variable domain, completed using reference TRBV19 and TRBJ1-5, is DGGITQSPKYLFRKEGQNVTLSCEQNLNHDAMYWYRQDPGQGLRLIYYSQIVNDFQKGDIAEGYSVSREKKESFPLTVTSAQKNPTAFYLCASSIDRGGQPQHFGDGTRLSIL.

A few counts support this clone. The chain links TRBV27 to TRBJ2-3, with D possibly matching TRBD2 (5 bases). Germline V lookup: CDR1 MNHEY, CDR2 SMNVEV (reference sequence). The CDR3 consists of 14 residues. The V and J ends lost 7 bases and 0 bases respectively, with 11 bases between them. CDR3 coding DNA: TGTGCCAGCAAAGATGGCGGGAGCACAGATACGCAGTATTTT. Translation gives CASKDGGSTDTQYF.

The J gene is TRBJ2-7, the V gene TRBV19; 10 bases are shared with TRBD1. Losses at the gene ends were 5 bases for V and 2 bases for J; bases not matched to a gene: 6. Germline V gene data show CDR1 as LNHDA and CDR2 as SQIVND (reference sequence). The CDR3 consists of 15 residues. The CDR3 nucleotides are TGTGCCAGTAGTCCCGGACAGGGGGAGGCCTACGAGCAGTACTTC. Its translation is CASSPGQGEAYEQYF. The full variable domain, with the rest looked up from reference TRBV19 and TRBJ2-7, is DGGITQSPKYLFRKEGQNVTLSCEQNLNHDAMYWYRQDPGQGLRLIYYSQIVNDFQKGDIAEGYSVSREKKESFPLTVTSAQKNPTAFYLCASSPGQGEAYEQYFGPGTRLTVT.

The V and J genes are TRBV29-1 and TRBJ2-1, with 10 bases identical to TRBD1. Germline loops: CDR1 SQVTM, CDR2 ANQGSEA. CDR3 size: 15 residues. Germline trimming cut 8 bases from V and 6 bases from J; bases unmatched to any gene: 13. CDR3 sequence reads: CSLSGTGTGVNEQFF. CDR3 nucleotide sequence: TGCAGCCTAAGTGGGACCGGGACAGGGGTCAATGAGCAGTTCTTC.

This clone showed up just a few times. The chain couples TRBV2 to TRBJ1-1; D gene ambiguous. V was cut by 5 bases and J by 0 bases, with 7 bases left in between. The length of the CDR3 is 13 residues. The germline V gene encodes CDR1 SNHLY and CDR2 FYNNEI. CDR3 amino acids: CASSSQMNTEAFF. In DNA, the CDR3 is TGTGCCAGCAGTAGTCAGATGAACACTGAAGCTTTCTTT.

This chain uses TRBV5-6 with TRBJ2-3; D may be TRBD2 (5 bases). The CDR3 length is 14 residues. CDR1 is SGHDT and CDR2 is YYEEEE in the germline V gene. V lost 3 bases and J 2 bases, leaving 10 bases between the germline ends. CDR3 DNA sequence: TGTGCCAGCAGCTCAGCCGGGAACACAGATACGCAGTATTTT. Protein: CASSSAGNTDTQYF.

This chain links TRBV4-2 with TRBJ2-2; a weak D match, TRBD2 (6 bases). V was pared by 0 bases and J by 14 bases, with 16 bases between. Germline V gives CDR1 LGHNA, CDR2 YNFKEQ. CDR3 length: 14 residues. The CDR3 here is CASSQDAADGRLFF. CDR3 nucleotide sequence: TGTGCCAGCAGCCAAGATGCGGCAGACGGGAGACTGTTTTTT.

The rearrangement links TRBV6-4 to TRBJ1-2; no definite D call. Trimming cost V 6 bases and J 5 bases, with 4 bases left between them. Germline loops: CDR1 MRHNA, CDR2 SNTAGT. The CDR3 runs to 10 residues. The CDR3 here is CASSLYGYTF. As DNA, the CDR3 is TGTGCCAGCAGCTTATATGGCTACACCTTC.

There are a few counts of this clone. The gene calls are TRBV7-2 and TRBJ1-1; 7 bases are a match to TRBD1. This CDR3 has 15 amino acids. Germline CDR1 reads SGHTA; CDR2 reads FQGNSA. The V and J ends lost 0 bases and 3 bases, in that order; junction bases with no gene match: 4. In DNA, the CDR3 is TGTGCCAGCAGCTTAGCGGCCAGGGGGTACACTGAAGCTTTCTTT. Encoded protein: CASSLAARGYTEAFF.

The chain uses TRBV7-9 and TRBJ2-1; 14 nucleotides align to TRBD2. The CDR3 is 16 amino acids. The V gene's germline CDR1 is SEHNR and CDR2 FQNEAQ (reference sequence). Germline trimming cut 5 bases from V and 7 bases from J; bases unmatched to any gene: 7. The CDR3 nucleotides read TGTGCCAGCAGCGGGGGACTAGCGGGGGATTTGAATGAGCAGTTCTTC. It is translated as CASSGGLAGDLNEQFF.

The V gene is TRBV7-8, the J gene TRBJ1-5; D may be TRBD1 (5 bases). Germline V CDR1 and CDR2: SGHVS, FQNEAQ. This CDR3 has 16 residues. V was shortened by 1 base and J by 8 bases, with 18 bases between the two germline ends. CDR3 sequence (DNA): TGTGCCAGCAGCTTAGACGGAAGAGGGGCGGGAAAGCCCCAGCATTTT. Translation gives CASSLDGRGAGKPQHF. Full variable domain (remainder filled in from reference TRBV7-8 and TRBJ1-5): GAGVSQSPRYKVAKRGQDVALRCDPISGHVSLFWYQQALGQGPEFLTYFQNEAQLDKSGLPSDRFFAERPEGSVSTLKIQRTQQEDSAVYLCASSLDGRGAGKPQHFGDGTRLSIL.

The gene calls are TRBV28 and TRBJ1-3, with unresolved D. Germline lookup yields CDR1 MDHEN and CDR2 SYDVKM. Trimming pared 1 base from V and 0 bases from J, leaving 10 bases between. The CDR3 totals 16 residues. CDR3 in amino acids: CASSLSSLPSGNTIYF. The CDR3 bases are TGTGCCAGCAGTTTATCGTCCCTTCCCTCTGGAAACACCATATATTTT.

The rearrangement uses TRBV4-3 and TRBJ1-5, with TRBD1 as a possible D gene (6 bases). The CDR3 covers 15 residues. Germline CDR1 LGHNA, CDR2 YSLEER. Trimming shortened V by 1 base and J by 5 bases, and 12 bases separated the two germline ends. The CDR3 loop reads CASSQGAGAYQPQHF. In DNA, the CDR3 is TGCGCCAGCAGCCAAGGTGCAGGGGCGTATCAGCCCCAGCATTTT.

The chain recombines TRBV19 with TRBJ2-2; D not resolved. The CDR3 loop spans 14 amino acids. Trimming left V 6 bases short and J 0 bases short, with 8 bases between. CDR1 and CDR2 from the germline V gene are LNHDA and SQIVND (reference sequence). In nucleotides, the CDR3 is TGTGCCAGTAGGCCTACCACGAACACCGGGGAGCTGTTTTTT. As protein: CASRPTTNTGELFF.

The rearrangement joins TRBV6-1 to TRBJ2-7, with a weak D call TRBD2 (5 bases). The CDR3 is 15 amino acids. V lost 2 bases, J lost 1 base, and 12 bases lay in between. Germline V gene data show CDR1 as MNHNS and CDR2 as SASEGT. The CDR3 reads CASSESDSSSYEQYF. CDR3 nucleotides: TGTGCCAGCAGTGAATCGGACTCTTCGTCCTACGAGCAGTACTTC.

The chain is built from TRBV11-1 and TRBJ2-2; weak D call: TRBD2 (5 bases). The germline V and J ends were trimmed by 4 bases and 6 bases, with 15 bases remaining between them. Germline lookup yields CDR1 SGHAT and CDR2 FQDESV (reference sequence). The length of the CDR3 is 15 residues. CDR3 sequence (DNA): TGTGCCAGCAGCTCCCGGACTGGGGATCCCGGGGAGCTGTTTTTT. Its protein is CASSSRTGDPGELFF.

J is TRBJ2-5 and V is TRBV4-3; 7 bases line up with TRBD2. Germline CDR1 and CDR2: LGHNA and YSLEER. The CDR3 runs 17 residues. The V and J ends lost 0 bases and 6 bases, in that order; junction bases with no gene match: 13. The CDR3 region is CASSQEGGRAFVQTQYF. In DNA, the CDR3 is TGCGCCAGCAGCCAAGAGGGGGGGAGGGCCTTCGTGCAGACCCAGTACTTC.

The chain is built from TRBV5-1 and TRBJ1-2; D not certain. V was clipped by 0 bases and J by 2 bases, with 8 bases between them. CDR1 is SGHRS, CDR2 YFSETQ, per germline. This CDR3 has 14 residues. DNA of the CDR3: TGCGCCAGCAGCTTGGATAACGGGAACTATGGCTACACCTTC. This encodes CASSLDNGNYGYTF.

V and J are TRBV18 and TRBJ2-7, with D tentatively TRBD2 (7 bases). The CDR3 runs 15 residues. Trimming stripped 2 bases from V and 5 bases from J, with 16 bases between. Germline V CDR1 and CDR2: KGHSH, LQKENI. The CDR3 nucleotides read TGTGCCAGCTCACCAGGGGGGCGGGAGTTGGACGAGCAGTACTTC. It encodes CASSPGGRELDEQYF.

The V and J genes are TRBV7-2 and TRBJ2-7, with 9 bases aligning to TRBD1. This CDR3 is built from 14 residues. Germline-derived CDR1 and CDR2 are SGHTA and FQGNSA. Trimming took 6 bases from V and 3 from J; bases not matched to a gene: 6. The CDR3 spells CASRIWTGDYEQYF. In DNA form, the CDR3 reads TGTGCCAGCAGAATTTGGACAGGGGACTACGAGCAGTACTTC.

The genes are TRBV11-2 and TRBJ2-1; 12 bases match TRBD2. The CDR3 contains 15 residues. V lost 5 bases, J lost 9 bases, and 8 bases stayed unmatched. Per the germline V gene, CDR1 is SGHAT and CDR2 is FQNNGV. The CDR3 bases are TGTGCCAGCAGCCCTGGGACTAGCGGGTCAGGTGAGCAGTTCTTC. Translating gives CASSPGTSGSGEQFF. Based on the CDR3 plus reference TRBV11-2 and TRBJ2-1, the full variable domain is EAGVAQSPRYKIIEKRQSVAFWCNPISGHATLYWYQQILGQGPKLLIQFQNNGVVDDSQLPKDRFSAERLKGVDSTLKIQPAKLEDSAVYLCASSPGTSGSGEQFFGPGTRLTVL.

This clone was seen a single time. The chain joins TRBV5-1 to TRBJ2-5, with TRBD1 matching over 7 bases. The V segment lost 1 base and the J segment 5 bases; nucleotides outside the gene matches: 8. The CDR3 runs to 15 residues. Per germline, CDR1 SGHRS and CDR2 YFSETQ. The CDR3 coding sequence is TGCGCCAGCAGCTTGAGAGGGGGCGAGGTGGAGACCCAGTACTTC. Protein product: CASSLRGGEVETQYF.